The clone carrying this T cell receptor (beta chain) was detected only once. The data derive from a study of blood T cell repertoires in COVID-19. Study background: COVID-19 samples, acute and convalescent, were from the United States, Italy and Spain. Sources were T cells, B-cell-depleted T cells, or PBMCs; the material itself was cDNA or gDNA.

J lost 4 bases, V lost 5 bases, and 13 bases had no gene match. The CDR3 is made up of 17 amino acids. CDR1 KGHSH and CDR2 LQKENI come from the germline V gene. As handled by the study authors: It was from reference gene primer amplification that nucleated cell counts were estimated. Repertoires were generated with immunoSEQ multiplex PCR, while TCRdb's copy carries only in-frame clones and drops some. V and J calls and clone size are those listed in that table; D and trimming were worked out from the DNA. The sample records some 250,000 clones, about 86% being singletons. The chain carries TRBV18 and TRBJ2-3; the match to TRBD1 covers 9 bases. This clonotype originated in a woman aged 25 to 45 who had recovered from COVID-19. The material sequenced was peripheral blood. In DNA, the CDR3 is TGTGCCAGCTCATTCCTGGGACAGGGCGCTTTAGCAGATACGCAGTATTTT. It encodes CASSFLGQGALADTQYF.